A selection of T cell receptor beta chains follows, all from one sample in a study of blood T cells in healthy people across ages. TCRdb itself ran the 5' RACE reads through MiXCR, one entry per CDR3 protein. The sample contains over a million distinct CDR3 sequences, around 59% of which appear only once. Sequenced: blood. The source is a man aged 18 to 30 in good health. CDR3s include the opening cysteine and the closing phenylalanine or tryptophan. Expanded clones get a size class; other rows say once, few or many, or leave the size out.

clone_size j_call v_call cdr3_aa
- - TRBV10-3 CAISDQQGRRAYEQYF
- TRBJ2-7 TRBV11-1 CVSSTRGTGDYEQYF
few TRBJ1-5 TRBV20-1 CSASPPDGNQPQHF
many TRBJ1-4 TRBV6-5 CASSPDTWGEKLFF
- TRBJ2-7 TRBV5-1 CASSLVAGGRVYEQYF
- TRBJ1-2 TRBV11-2 CASSLGGTGAYYGYTF
- TRBJ2-7 TRBV29-1 CSVDILQSSSYEQYF
- TRBJ1-6 TRBV4-3 CASSQAWGALGSPLHF
few TRBJ2-5 TRBV24-1 CATSDSGYQETQYF
- TRBJ1-2 TRBV28 CATQITTAGYTF
- TRBJ2-7 TRBV4-1 CASSQTERSYEQYF
once TRBJ1-5 TRBV29-1 CSVQGQNQPRHF
- TRBJ2-5 TRBV19 CASRRTGQETQYF
few TRBJ2-4 TRBV6-5 CASSYSGQGFGPDGIQYF
- TRBJ1-2 TRBV7-9 CASSPLQRAHGYTF
- TRBJ1-4 TRBV6-1 CASTQGGLHEKLFF
- TRBJ1-2 TRBV7-2 CASSLSAQGGVYGYTF
- - TRBV7-6 CASSRGLIETQYF